The entry below gives a single T cell receptor beta chain sequence along with its context. This specimen comes from a study of blood T cell repertoires in COVID-19. Across the study: The United States, Italy and Spain provided the acute and convalescent COVID-19 samples. From T cells, B-cell-depleted T cells, or PBMCs came the material, which was cDNA or gDNA.

Some clones are missing from TCRdb's copy, which holds only in-frame ones; the method was immunoSEQ multiplex PCR. The sample includes about 58,000 clones, about 80% of them seen just once. CDR1 SGHTA and CDR2 FQGNSA come from the germline V gene. Trimming shortened V by 1 base and J by 0 bases, and 4 bases separated the two germline ends. The CDR3 is 13 residues long. Patients of the Seattle cohort, enrolled during active infection, were followed longitudinally. This sequence joins TRBV7-2 and TRBJ2-7; unclear D gene. This receptor was obtained from a man aged 80 or over with COVID-19, enrolled during active disease. What was sequenced was peripheral blood. The CDR3 DNA sequence: TGTGCCAGCAGCTTAGGCGCCTCCTACGAGCAGTACGTC. This gives the protein CASSLGASYEQYV.